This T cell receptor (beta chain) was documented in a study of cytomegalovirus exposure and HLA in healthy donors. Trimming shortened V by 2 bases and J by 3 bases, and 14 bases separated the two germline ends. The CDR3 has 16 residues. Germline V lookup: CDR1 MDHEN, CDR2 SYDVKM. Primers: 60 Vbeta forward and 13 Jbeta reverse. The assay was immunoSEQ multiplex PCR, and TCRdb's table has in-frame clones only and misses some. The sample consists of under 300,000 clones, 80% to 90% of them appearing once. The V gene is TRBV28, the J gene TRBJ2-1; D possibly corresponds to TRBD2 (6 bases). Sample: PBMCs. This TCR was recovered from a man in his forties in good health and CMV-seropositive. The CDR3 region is CASSLRVAGNYNEQFF. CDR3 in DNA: TGTGCCAGCAGTTTAAGGGTGGCGGGAAACTACAATGAGCAGTTCTTC.